Sequencing of this T cell receptor (beta chain) was carried out in a study of identifying expanded T cells in peripheral blood. Only in-frame clones appear in the TCRdb table, and some are missing; sequencing was by immunoSEQ multiplex PCR. The sample holds under 70,000 clones, about 87% seen once. The CDR3 is made up of 16 amino acids. Losses at the gene ends were 8 bases for V and 5 bases for J; bases not matched to a gene: 15. The germline V gene has CDR1 MDHEN and CDR2 SYDVKM. This clone came up once. The sequenced sample was blood. This TCR was recovered from a person aged 18-70 years in good health. The V gene is TRBV28, the J gene TRBJ1-5; 7 bases map to TRBD1. For the CDR3, the DNA is TGTGCCAGCCGGACAGGTGTTTCTCCTATCGATCAGCCCCAGCATTTT. Amino acids: CASRTGVSPIDQPQHF. Full variable domain (missing parts from reference TRBV28 and TRBJ1-5): DVKVTQSSRYLVKRTGEKVFLECVQDMDHENMFWYRQDPGLGLRLIYFSYDVKMKEKGDIPEGYSVSREKKERFSLILESASTNQTSMYLCASRTGVSPIDQPQHFGDGTRLSIL.